This TCR beta chain was captured in a study of blood T cell repertoires in COVID-19. Across the whole study: There were acute and convalescent COVID-19 samples, and they came from the United States, Italy and Spain. PBMCs, B-cell-depleted T cells, or T cells provided the cDNA or gDNA that made up the material.

Under the authors' procedure: The assay estimated nucleated cells by amplifying reference gene primers. Some clones are missing from TCRdb's copy, which holds only in-frame ones; the method was immunoSEQ multiplex PCR. V and J calls and clone size follow that table, whereas D and trimming were derived from the DNA. The table lists around 400,000 clones, nearly 90% of them singletons. This CDR3 is 16 amino acids long. V shed 0 bases and J 0 bases; nucleotides not matched to a gene: 4. Germline CDR1 LNHNV, CDR2 YYDKDF (reference sequence). The cohort comprised adults aged roughly 18 to 95 years residing in approximately 25 US areas.

Material for sequencing was PBMCs or T cells enriched from blood (not recorded which). This chain uses TRBV15 with TRBJ2-5; 7 bases map to TRBD1. The source of this sequence is a woman aged 30 to 39 who had recovered from COVID-19. The CDR3 bases are TGTGCCACCAGCAGAGACGGGACAGCGAACCAAGAGACCCAGTACTTC. Amino acid sequence: CATSRDGTANQETQYF.